The 28 T cell receptor beta chains listed next were all sequenced from one sample in a study of blood T cell repertoires in COVID-19. TCRdb's table, derived via immunoSEQ multiplex PCR, lists solely in-frame clones and lacks some. The sample lists some 200,000 clones; about 88% were seen once. Sample: peripheral blood. The origin of the receptors is a man between 65 and 85 years old with acute or convalescent COVID-19.

To note about this clone: Within the sample, other DNA sequences also encode this same CDR3. The CDR3 reads CSVESGTDTQYF. The DNA of the CDR3 is TGCAGCGTTGAATCAGGCACAGATACGCAGTATTTT. This chain connects TRBV29-1 to TRBJ2-3, with unresolved D. Trimming removed 2 bases at V and 1 base at J, with 4 bases between. Looked up from germline, CDR1 is SQVTM and CDR2 is ANQGSEA. The length of the CDR3 is 12 residues.

The CDR3 reads CASSGAYEQYF. CDR3 coding DNA: TGTGCCAGCTCCGGAGCCTACGAGCAGTACTTC. The chain has TRBV25-1 and TRBJ2-7; D unclear. Germline lookup yields CDR1 MGHDK and CDR2 SYGVNS. The V and J ends lost 8 bases and 2 bases respectively, with 7 bases between them. The CDR3 spans 11 residues.

J is TRBJ2-5 and V is TRBV4-3; TRBD2 aligns across 7 bases. Germline CDR1 LGHNA, CDR2 YSLEER. J was trimmed by 4 bases and V by 4 bases; bases with no gene match: 9. The CDR3 totals 15 residues. Here the CDR3 DNA reads TGCGCCAGCAGCCTAGTACGGGGGAGGGGAGAGACCCAGTACTTC. This translates into CASSLVRGRGETQYF.

V gene TRBV5-1 combines with J gene TRBJ1-2, with TRBD1 as a possible D gene (6 bases). V was pared by 4 bases and J by 4 bases, with 20 bases between. This CDR3 region has 16 residues. Germline CDR1 and CDR2: SGHRS and YFSETQ. The DNA of the CDR3 is TGCGCCAGCAGCCCCCAATCGCTTACAGGGCGCTATGGCTACACCTTC. Protein sequence: CASSPQSLTGRYGYTF.

V gene TRBV7-9 combines with J gene TRBJ1-2, with unresolved D. CDR3 length: 14 amino acids. V gave up 5 bases and J gave up 10 bases, with 20 bases separating them. Germline lookup yields CDR1 SEHNR and CDR2 FQNEAQ (reference sequence). The CDR3 region is CASSPKKSAVDYTF. In DNA form, the CDR3 reads TGTGCCAGCAGCCCAAAAAAAAGTGCAGTCGACTACACCTTC. The whole variable domain, filled in from reference TRBV7-9 and TRBJ1-2, reads DTGVSQNPRHKITKRGQNVTFRCDPISEHNRLYWYRQTLGQGPEFLTYFQNEAQLEKSRLLSDRFSAERPKGSFSTLEIQRTEQGDSAMYLCASSPKKSAVDYTFGSGTRLTVV.

This rearrangement joins TRBV5-1 to TRBJ2-7; D is uncertain. This CDR3 is built from 12 residues. Germline CDR1 and CDR2: SGHRS and YFSETQ. V was clipped by 0 bases and J by 5 bases, with 6 bases between them. The CDR3 sequence is CASSLAPDEQYF. CDR3 nucleotides: TGCGCCAGCAGCTTGGCTCCCGACGAGCAGTACTTC.

This rearrangement joins TRBV3-1 (or the pseudogene TRBV3-2) to TRBJ2-7; 9 bases match TRBD1. V lost 4 bases, J lost 2 bases, and 9 bases stayed unmatched. The germline CDR1 and CDR2 sequences are LGHDT and YNNKEL (reference sequence). The CDR3 spans 16 residues. The DNA of the CDR3 is TGTGCCAGCAGCCTGGGGACAGGGATCGGAGCCTACGAGCAGTACTTC. It codes for CASSLGTGIGAYEQYF.

V and J are TRBV14 and TRBJ2-3, with 10 bases fitting TRBD2. V lost 1 base, J lost 2 bases, and 6 bases stayed unmatched. Germline V lookup: CDR1 SGHDN, CDR2 FVKESK. The CDR3 sequence is 17 residues long. The CDR3 region has the DNA TGTGCCAGCAGCCAAGCCAGGACTAGCGGAAACACAGATACGCAGTATTTT. This codes for CASSQARTSGNTDTQYF.

The V and J genes are TRBV20-1 and TRBJ2-1; TRBD2 is a possible D gene (6 bases). The CDR3 length is 16 residues. V was shortened by 3 bases and J by 3 bases, with 18 bases between the two germline ends. The germline V gene has CDR1 DFQATT and CDR2 SNEGSKA (reference sequence). CDR3 DNA: TGCAGTGCTAGTCAAGTCAAGCGGGCAAACTACAATGAGCAGTTCTTC. It yields the protein CSASQVKRANYNEQFF.

This clone was counted only a few times. V usage is TRBV12-3 or TRBV12-4 and J usage is TRBJ2-1, with D uncertain. V lost 7 bases, J lost 9 bases, and 13 bases lay in between. The CDR3 has 12 amino acids. The CDR3 protein is CASNLRFGEQFF. CDR3 coding DNA: TGTGCCAGCAATCTTAGATTTGGTGAGCAGTTCTTC.

The chain recombines TRBV19 with TRBJ1-5; D is possibly TRBD1 (5 bases). CDR1 is LNHDA and CDR2 is SQIVND in the germline V gene (reference sequence). CDR3 length: 19 residues. Trimming cost V 8 bases and J 4 bases, with 30 bases left between them. CDR3 amino acids: CASFKTANPYCRRNQPQHF. The DNA for the CDR3 is TGTGCCAGTTTTAAGACAGCGAACCCATATTGCCGGAGAAATCAGCCCCAGCATTTT. Variable domain in full (rest from reference TRBV19 and TRBJ1-5): DGGITQSPKYLFRKEGQNVTLSCEQNLNHDAMYWYRQDPGQGLRLIYYSQIVNDFQKGDIAEGYSVSREKKESFPLTVTSAQKNPTAFYLCASFKTANPYCRRNQPQHFGDGTRLSIL.

This chain links TRBV9 with TRBJ2-1, with TRBD2 matching over 7 bases. The junction had 6 bases not matched to a gene; V was cut back by 3 bases and J by 0 bases. In germline, CDR1 is SGDLS, CDR2 YYNGEE. CDR3 length: 16 residues. CDR3 sequence: CASSASGPSSYNEQFF. DNA for the CDR3: TGTGCCAGCAGCGCTAGCGGCCCTAGCTCCTACAATGAGCAGTTCTTC.

The CDR3 is CASSITRGNQPQHF. The CDR3 DNA sequence: TGTGCCAGTAGTATAACCAGGGGCAATCAGCCCCAGCATTTT. The chain uses TRBV19 and TRBJ1-5; possibly TRBD1 for D (5 bases). The CDR3 length is 14 residues. Germline loops: CDR1 LNHDA, CDR2 SQIVND (reference sequence). V was clipped by 2 bases and J by 2 bases, with 7 bases between them.

This clone was detected only once. The chain carries TRBV10-3 and TRBJ1-1; 8 positions match TRBD1. V shed 3 bases, J shed 5 bases, and the junction held 5 bases outside the gene matches. The CDR3 is 14 amino acids. Germline V gene lookup returns CDR1 ENHRY and CDR2 SYGVKD. CDR3 DNA sequence: TGTGCCATCAGTGATTACAGGGGGGGGACTGAAGCTTTCTTT. It codes for CAISDYRGGTEAFF.

Turning to this clone: The junction departs from the called germline gene at one end, perhaps through a read error. The V call is TRBV5-4, the J call TRBJ2-4; 7 positions match TRBD1. The CDR3 is 15 amino acids. Germline-derived CDR1 and CDR2 are SGHNT and YYREEE (reference sequence). CDR3 loop: CASRQLGTAQNIQYF. The CDR3 bases are TGTGCCAGCAGGCAACTCGGGACAGCCCAAAACATTCAGTACTTC.

The chain links TRBV2 to TRBJ1-6; D is possibly TRBD1 (6 bases). Germline V lookup: CDR1 SNHLY, CDR2 FYNNEI. The length of the CDR3 is 15 residues. Trimming pared 7 bases from V and 8 bases from J, leaving 18 bases between. CDR3 in DNA: TGTGCCAGCACCTTGGACAGCCAGAATTATTCACCCCTCCACTTT. It translates to CASTLDSQNYSPLHF.

The chain combines TRBV11-3 with TRBJ2-6, with D unclear. Germline lookup yields CDR1 SGHNT and CDR2 YENEEA. With 5 bases removed from V and 1 base from J, the gap between germline ends came to 3 bases. The CDR3 has 13 amino acids. DNA for the CDR3: TGTGCCAGCAGCCCTTCTGGGGCCAACGTCCTGACTTTC. Translated, it gives CASSPSGANVLTF.

The rearrangement links TRBV7-2 to TRBJ1-4, with TRBD1 identical over 7 bases. The CDR3 is made up of 16 amino acids. V shed 4 bases, J shed 4 bases, and the junction held 9 bases outside the gene matches. Germline V gene sequence: CDR1 SGHTA, CDR2 FQGNSA. The chain's CDR3 is CASSYRPTGVNEKLFF. The CDR3 DNA reads TGTGCCAGCAGCTATAGACCCACAGGGGTTAATGAAAAACTGTTTTTT.

CDR3 loop: CASTVAGASYNEQFF. The DNA of the CDR3 is TGTGCCAGCACTGTAGCGGGAGCTTCCTACAATGAGCAGTTCTTC. The rearrangement uses TRBV7-8 and TRBJ2-1; TRBD2 matches 9 bases. Germline trimming cut 7 bases from V and 1 base from J; bases unmatched to any gene: 5. The CDR3 has 15 residues. The V gene's germline CDR1 is SGHVS and CDR2 FQNEAQ.

The chain links TRBV6-2 or TRBV6-3 to TRBJ1-2; weak D call: TRBD1 (6 bases). From germline, CDR1 is MNHEY and CDR2 SVGEGT. V was shortened by 5 bases and J by 4 bases, with 11 bases between the two germline ends. The length of the CDR3 is 13 residues. The CDR3 DNA sequence: TGTGCCAGCAGTAGGGACATTTCCTATGGCTACACCTTC. This translates into CASSRDISYGYTF.

The chain joins TRBV7-9 to TRBJ1-4; 8 bases agree with TRBD1. The V gene's germline CDR1 is SEHNR and CDR2 FQNEAQ (reference sequence). The CDR3 is made up of 14 amino acids. V was clipped by 5 bases and J by 8 bases; unmatched bases: 7. The CDR3 nucleotides read TGTGCCAGCAGCCTCGGACAGGGATTCGAAAAACTGTTTTTT. Its translation is CASSLGQGFEKLFF.

The V gene is TRBV5-1, the J gene TRBJ1-3, with no clear D. The CDR3 contains 14 residues. Germline V gives CDR1 SGHRS, CDR2 YFSETQ. Trimming stripped 2 bases from V and 8 bases from J, with 14 bases between. CDR3 protein: CASSLTTGVDTIYF. In DNA, the CDR3 is TGCGCCAGCAGCTTAACGACCGGAGTGGACACCATATATTTT.

The CDR3 sequence is CASSPSGGVYEQYF. The CDR3 DNA reads TGTGCCAGCAGCCCGAGTGGCGGGGTTTACGAGCAGTACTTC. The chain is built from TRBV3-1 (or the pseudogene TRBV3-2) and TRBJ2-7; possibly TRBD2 for D (6 bases). V dropped 4 bases and J dropped 4 bases, with 14 bases sitting between them. The CDR3 has 14 residues. From germline, CDR1 is LGHDT and CDR2 YNNKEL (reference sequence).

The chain couples TRBV6-5 to TRBJ2-1; D possibly corresponds to TRBD2 (5 bases). Trimming pared 0 bases from V and 3 bases from J, leaving 9 bases between. Germline V gene sequence: CDR1 MNHEY, CDR2 SVGAGI. The CDR3 contains 15 residues. Written as DNA, the CDR3 is TGTGCCAGCAGTTACTCGAGGACTTTCTACAATGAGCAGTTCTTC. It translates to CASSYSRTFYNEQFF.

This sequence joins TRBV27 and TRBJ2-2; TRBD1 aligns across 7 bases. V lost 8 bases and J lost 4; bases outside the gene matches: 7. This CDR3 region has 14 residues. Germline V gene lookup returns CDR1 MNHEY and CDR2 SMNVEV (reference sequence). CDR3: CASGGQLATGELFF. CDR3 in DNA: TGTGCCAGCGGGGGACAGTTGGCCACCGGGGAGCTGTTTTTT.

This rearrangement joins TRBV5-4 to TRBJ1-1, with 8 positions matching TRBD1. Per the germline V gene, CDR1 is SGHNT and CDR2 is YYREEE (reference sequence). J lost 1 base, V lost 4 bases, and 3 bases had no gene match. CDR3 length: 14 residues. This CDR3 is CASSVDRGNTEAFF. In nucleotides, the CDR3 is TGTGCCAGCAGCGTCGACAGGGGGAACACTGAAGCTTTCTTT.

The chain joins TRBV29-1 to TRBJ1-2; 7 bases fit TRBD1. This CDR3 has 12 residues. Germline V gives CDR1 SQVTM, CDR2 ANQGSEA. Germline trimming cut 7 bases from V and 4 bases from J; bases unmatched to any gene: 6. This CDR3 reads CSAGQAPYGYTF. In nucleotides, the CDR3 is TGCAGCGCAGGACAGGCGCCCTATGGCTACACCTTC.

This sequence joins TRBV18 and TRBJ2-3; perhaps TRBD1 as D (5 bases). Trimming removed 2 bases from V and 3 bases from J, with 9 bases in between. CDR3 length equals 14 residues. Germline V gives CDR1 KGHSH, CDR2 LQKENI. The CDR3: CASSPWQGTDTQYF. CDR3 bases: TGTGCCAGCTCACCATGGCAGGGAACAGATACGCAGTATTTT.